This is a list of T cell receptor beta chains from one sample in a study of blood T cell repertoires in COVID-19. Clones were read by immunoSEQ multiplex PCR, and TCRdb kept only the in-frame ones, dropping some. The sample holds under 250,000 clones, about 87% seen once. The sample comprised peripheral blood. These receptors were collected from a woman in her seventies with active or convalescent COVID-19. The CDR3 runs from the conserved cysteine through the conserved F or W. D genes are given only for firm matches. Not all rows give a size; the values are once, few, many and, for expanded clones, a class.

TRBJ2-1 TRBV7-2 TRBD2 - TGTGCCAGCAGCCCTCGACTAGCGGGGGGGACAATACAGTTCTTC CASSPRLAGGTIQFF
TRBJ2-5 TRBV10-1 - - TGCGCCAGCAGTGGACAGGTCCAAGAGACCCAGTACTTC CASSGQVQETQYF
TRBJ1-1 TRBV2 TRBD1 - TGTGCCAGCAGTGAGGAACTCGACAGGGCAAGGAGTGAAGCTTTCTTT CASSEELDRARSEAFF
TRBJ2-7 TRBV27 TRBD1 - TGTGCCAGCCGGACAGGTATGAGCTACGAGCAGTACTTC CASRTGMSYEQYF
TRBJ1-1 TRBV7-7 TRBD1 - TGTGCCAGCAGCCCGGTCGAGGGGGCGACTGAAGCTTTCTTT CASSPVEGATEAFF
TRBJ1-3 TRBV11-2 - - TGTGCCAGCAGCTTGGGTCTACCAGGGACTGGAAACACCATATATTTT CASSLGLPGTGNTIYF
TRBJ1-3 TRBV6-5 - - TGTGCCAGCAGTCAACAGGGACCCGGAAACACCATATATTTT CASSQQGPGNTIYF
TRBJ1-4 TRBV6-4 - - TGTGCCAGCAGTGAAGCCCTTAATGAAAAACTGTTTTTT CASSEALNEKLFF
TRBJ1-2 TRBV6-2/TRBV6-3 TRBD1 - TGTGCCAGCAGTCCAGGACAGGGCTGGTATGGCTACACCTTC CASSPGQGWYGYTF
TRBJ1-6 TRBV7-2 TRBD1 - TGTGCCAGCAGCTTACGGAGGGACAGGGTACAATCACCCCTCCACTTT CASSLRRDRVQSPLHF
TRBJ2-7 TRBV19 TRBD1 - TGTGCCAGTAGGGCGGACAGGGGAAGCCACGAGCAGTACTTC CASRADRGSHEQYF
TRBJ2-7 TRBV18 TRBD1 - TGTGCCAGCTCCCCCCAGGGGGACTACGAGCAGTACTTC CASSPQGDYEQYF
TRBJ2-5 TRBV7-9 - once TGTGCCAGCAGCTCCTCGGGTTCCCCGGGAGAGACCCAGTACTTC CASSSSGSPGETQYF
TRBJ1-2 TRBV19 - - TGTGCCAGTAAGCTTCCGAACTCTAACTATGGCTACACCTTC CASKLPNSNYGYTF
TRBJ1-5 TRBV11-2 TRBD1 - TGTGCCAGCAGTAATGACAGGGTCTACAATCAGCCCCAGCATTTT CASSNDRVYNQPQHF
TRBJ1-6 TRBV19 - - TGTGCCAGTAGTACCCCCTCGGGGGAACGCTCACCCCTCCACTTT CASSTPSGERSPLHF
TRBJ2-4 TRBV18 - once TGTGCCAGCTCACGGCCAGAATGGACAGACGCGGAGGTAGCCAAAAACATTCAGTACTTC CASSRPEWTDAEVAKNIQYF
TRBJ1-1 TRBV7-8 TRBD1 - TGTGCCAGCAGGTCCGGGACAGTGAACACTGAAGCTTTCTTT CASRSGTVNTEAFF
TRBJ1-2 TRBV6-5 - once TGTGCCACCCGACAGCTAGCTAACTATGGCTACACCTTC CATRQLANYGYTF
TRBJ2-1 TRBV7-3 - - TGTGCCAGCAGCCTTATACAGGTATCGGCTGAGCAGTTCTTC CASSLIQVSAEQFF
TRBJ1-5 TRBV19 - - TGTGCCAGTAGTATAATGGGCGGGGACCGACAGCCCCAGCATTTT CASSIMGGDRQPQHF
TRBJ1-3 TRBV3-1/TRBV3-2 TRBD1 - TGTGCCAGCAGCCAACCTGACAGGGGTGGAAACACCATATATTTT CASSQPDRGGNTIYF
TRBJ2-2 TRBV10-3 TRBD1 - TGTGCCATCACACAGGGGGCAAACACCGGGGAGCTGTTTTTT CAITQGANTGELFF
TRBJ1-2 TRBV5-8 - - TGTGCCAGCAGCTTGGGGACAGCCCCTAACTATGGCTACACCTTC CASSLGTAPNYGYTF
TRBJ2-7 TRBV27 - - TGTGCCAGCAGTTTACTCGGGGCAGGGGCTGACGAGCAGTACTTC CASSLLGAGADEQYF
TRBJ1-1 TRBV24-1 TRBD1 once TGTGCCACCCGGACAGGGATGGGGACTGAAGCTTTCTTT CATRTGMGTEAFF
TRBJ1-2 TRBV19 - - TGTGCCAGTAACCCCGCCGGTATTGCCTATGGCTACACCTTC CASNPAGIAYGYTF
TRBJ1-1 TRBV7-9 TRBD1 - TGTGCCAGCAGCTTCGAGGCAGGGGGACAGGAAGCTTTCTTT CASSFEAGGQEAFF
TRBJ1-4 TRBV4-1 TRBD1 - TGCGCCAGCAGCCAAGATGTGGGACAGGGGAGGGCTTTTGTCACAACTAATGAAAAACTGTTTTTT CASSQDVGQGRAFVTTNEKLFF
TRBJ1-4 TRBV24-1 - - TGTGCCACCAGTGATCCAGGTCCGGATGAAAAACTGTTTTTT CATSDPGPDEKLFF
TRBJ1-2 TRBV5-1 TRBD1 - TGCGCCAGCAGCCCCGGACAGGCAGCGCCTAACTATGGCTACACCTTC CASSPGQAAPNYGYTF
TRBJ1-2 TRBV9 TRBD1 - TGTGCCAGCAGCGAAACAGGGGAAAACTATGGCTACACCTTC CASSETGENYGYTF
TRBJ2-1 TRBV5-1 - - TGCGCCAGCAGCCGGATAGGCGGAATGTCCTACAATGAGCAGTTCTTC CASSRIGGMSYNEQFF
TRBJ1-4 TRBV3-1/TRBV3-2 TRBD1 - TGTGCCAGCAGCCTAGCCTCCGGGACAGGGGGAGAAAAACTGTTTTTT CASSLASGTGGEKLFF
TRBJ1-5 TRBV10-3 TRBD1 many TGTGCCATCGGAAAGGACAGGACTACTCAGCCCCAGCATTTT CAIGKDRTTQPQHF
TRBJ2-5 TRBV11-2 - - TGTGCCAGCAGCAACCGGGGGACTTTACTGTACCAAGAGACCCAGTACTTC CASSNRGTLLYQETQYF
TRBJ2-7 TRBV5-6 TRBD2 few TGTGCCAGCAGCCCTAGCGGTAGCTCCTACGAGCAGTACTTC CASSPSGSSYEQYF
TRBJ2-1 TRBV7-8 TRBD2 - TGTGCCAGCAGCCAAGAACGGGGGGGGCCATTATCCTACAATGAGCAGTTCTTC CASSQERGGPLSYNEQFF
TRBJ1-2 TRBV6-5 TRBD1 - TGTGTTTCGCGCCGGGACAGGGGCGGAATTTATGGCTACACCTTC CVSRRDRGGIYGYTF
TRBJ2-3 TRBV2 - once TGTGCCAGCAGTAGACAGGCTCCTAGCACAGATACGCAGTATTTT CASSRQAPSTDTQYF
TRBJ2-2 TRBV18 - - TGTGCCAGCTCAGCGTACACCGGGGAGCTGTTTTTT CASSAYTGELFF
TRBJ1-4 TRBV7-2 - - TGTGCCAGCAGCTTAGGCAGGTCAGGGGAAAAACTGTTTTTT CASSLGRSGEKLFF
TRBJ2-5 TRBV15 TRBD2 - TGTGCCACCAGCAGAGATCCGGGGGGAGGCACCCAGTACTTC CATSRDPGGGTQYF